This T cell receptor (beta chain) was recovered during a study of cytomegalovirus exposure and HLA in healthy donors. About the research overall: HLA-typed donors contributed approximately 86 million unique TCRs, which were held in an early data release.

Findings of the study overall: Analysis was performed later, and it showed HLA-associated TCR beta chains to be more clonally expanded than equally common others. Excluded were some V segments that proved indistinguishable, including TRBV6-2 and TRBV6-3.

Donors sampled were nominally healthy, though unrecorded immune exposures were likely. This PCR relied on a set of 60 Vbeta primers and 13 Jbeta primers. The table came from immunoSEQ multiplex PCR; TCRdb's copy has only in-frame clones and leaves some out. Found here are around 94,000 clones, roughly 80% of them singletons; the top ten hold 4.6%. This clone was seen more than once but under ten times. Its antigen is unknown. The V and J ends lost 4 bases and 5 bases, in that order; junction bases with no gene match: 6. From germline, CDR1 is MNHEY and CDR2 SVGAGI. The CDR3 has 15 amino acids. Material: PBMCs. The source of this sequence is a woman between 40 and 50 years old in good health and CMV-seropositive. This rearrangement joins TRBV6-5 to TRBJ2-5; 11 positions agree with TRBD2. The CDR3 is CASSSTSGRLETQYF. Here the CDR3 DNA reads TGTGCCAGCAGTTCAACTAGCGGGAGATTGGAGACCCAGTACTTC.